This T cell receptor (beta chain) was retrieved from a study of blood T cell repertoires in COVID-19 (dated by TCRdb to 2018 to 2021). Context from the whole study: Samples from collaborators originated in the United States, Italy and Spain and spanned both the acute and convalescent phases of COVID-19. The material from the prospective study consisted of cDNA or gDNA derived from T cells, B-cell-depleted T cells, or PBMCs. The dataset comprised deeply sampled blood TCRbeta repertoires from subjects exposed to, actively infected with, or recovered from COVID-19. The repertoires were made available in a free public database intended to serve as a resource for research on the immune response to SARS-CoV-2. The samples were drawn from two sources: the first 160 participants of the ongoing ImmuneRACE study, and 1,200 or so subjects contributed by 6 global collaborators. A de-identified subject ID, COVID-19 status, age in years and sex were almost always included in the sample metadata. Where HLA class I and class II types were available, the types were taken from metadata supplied by the sample provider, not from assay-based typing.

V lost 6 bases and J lost 6 bases; the stretch between them is 11 bases long. The germline V gene encodes CDR1 MNHEY and CDR2 SVGEGT. The CDR3 goes from the cysteine to the phenylalanine over 13 residues. Only CDR3 DNA is held: 39 bases, read in frame from base 1. Whole blood was collected in K2EDTA tubes by collaborating institutions according to the institutions' own protocols. For TCRbeta analysis, collaborators shipped samples as frozen whole blood, isolated PBMCs, or DNA extracted from either of those sample types. The immunoSEQ Assay, a bias-controlled multiplex PCR, was used to amplify TCRbeta CDR3 regions from genomic DNA. Per the source publication's procedure: The number of nucleated cells in each sample was estimated from the amplification of reference gene primers within the assay. To quantify the absolute abundance of each unique TCRbeta CDR3 rearrangement, sequence reads were collapsed and filtered. For each sample, productive Simpson clonality was calculated by taking the square root of Simpson's diversity index across productive rearrangements. TCRdb retrieved this table from immuneACCESS and kept in-frame rearrangements only. Not all clones are present; in checked studies, unresolved V genes account for under half, and no reason is known for the remainder. That table furnishes V, J and clone size, whereas the DNA furnished D and trimming. This sample is represented by 130,000 or so clones; approximately 86% of them were singletons. The top ten clonotypes cover 1.5% of the sample.

What the research found in general, with its limitations: The quantity of clinical and demographic metadata differed by source and by participant and was supplied without curation.

To note about this clone: Its target antigen remains unknown. The record has no base qualities; no much larger clone is one base away.

The receptor comes from an older woman with acute or convalescent COVID-19. This receptor chain uses TRBV6-2 or TRBV6-3 and TRBJ1-4; the D gene is possibly TRBD1, with 5 bases matching. The sequenced sample consisted of peripheral blood. The nucleotide sequence reads as follows: TGTGCCAGCAGCTATCGGGACTATGAAAAACTGTTTTTT. This yields the protein CASSYRDYEKLFF.